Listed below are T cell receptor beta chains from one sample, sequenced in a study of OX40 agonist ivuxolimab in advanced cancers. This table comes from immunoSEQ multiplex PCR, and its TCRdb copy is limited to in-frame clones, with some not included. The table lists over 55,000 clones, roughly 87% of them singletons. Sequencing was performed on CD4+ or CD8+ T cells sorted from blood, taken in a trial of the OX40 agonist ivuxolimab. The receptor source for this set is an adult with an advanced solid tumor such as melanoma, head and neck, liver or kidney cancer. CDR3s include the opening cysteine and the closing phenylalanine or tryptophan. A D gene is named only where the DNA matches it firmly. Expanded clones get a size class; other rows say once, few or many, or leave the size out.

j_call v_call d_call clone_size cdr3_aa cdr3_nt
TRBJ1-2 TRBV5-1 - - CASSPDENYGYTF TGCGCCAGCAGCCCTGACGAAAACTATGGCTACACCTTC
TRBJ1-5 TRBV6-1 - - CASSGVGLASNQPQHF TGTGCCAGCAGTGGGGTAGGTTTGGCAAGCAATCAGCCCCAGCATTTT
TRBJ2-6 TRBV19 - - CASSKNRVGANVLTF TGTGCCAGTAGTAAAAACAGGGTTGGGGCCAACGTCCTGACTTTC
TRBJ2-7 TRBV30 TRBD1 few CAWSITGGSYEQYF TGTGCCTGGAGTATCACAGGGGGTAGCTACGAGCAGTACTTC
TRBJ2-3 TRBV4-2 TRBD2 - CASSRSGGGIDTQYF TGTGCCAGCAGCAGGTCCGGCGGGGGTATAGATACGCAGTATTTT
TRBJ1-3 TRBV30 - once CAWSGISGNTIYF TGTGCCTGGAGTGGGATCTCTGGAAACACCATATATTTT
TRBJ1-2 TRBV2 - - CASSEEGYRYTF TGTGCCAGCAGTGAAGAGGGTTATCGCTACACCTTC
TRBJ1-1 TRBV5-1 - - CASSLDSGPTEAFF TGCGCCAGCAGCTTGGATAGCGGGCCCACTGAAGCTTTCTTT
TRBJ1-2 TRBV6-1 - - CASRIQGTPNYGYTF TGTGCCAGCAGAATACAGGGAACTCCTAACTATGGCTACACCTTC
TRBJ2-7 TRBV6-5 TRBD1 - CASRTGSPYEQYF TGTGCCAGCAGGACAGGGAGCCCCTACGAGCAGTACTTC
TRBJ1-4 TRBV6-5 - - CASRPDGNEKLFF TGTGCCAGCAGGCCGGACGGTAATGAAAAACTGTTTTTT
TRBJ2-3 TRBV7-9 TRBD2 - CASSNGLAGGRYTDTQYF TGTGCCAGCAGCAATGGACTAGCGGGGGGCCGCTACACAGATACGCAGTATTTT
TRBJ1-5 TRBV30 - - CAWSAGIGSNQPQHF TGTGCCTGGAGTGCGGGGATAGGGAGCAATCAGCCCCAGCATTTT
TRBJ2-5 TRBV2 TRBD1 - CASSDRGRWETQYF TGTGCCAGCAGTGACAGGGGGCGATGGGAGACCCAGTACTTC
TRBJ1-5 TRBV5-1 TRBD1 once CASSPRQGEQPQHF TGCGCCAGCAGCCCACGACAGGGAGAGCAGCCCCAGCATTTT
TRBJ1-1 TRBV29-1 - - CSVEDREAPGRMNTEAFF TGCAGCGTTGAAGATCGCGAGGCCCCGGGCAGAATGAACACTGAAGCTTTCTTT
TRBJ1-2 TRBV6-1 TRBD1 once CASSVQGGDYGYTF TGTGCCAGCAGTGTCCAGGGGGGCGACTATGGCTACACCTTC
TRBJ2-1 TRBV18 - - CASSPPMAGEYNEQFF TGTGCCAGCTCACCACCGATGGCAGGGGAATACAATGAGCAGTTCTTC